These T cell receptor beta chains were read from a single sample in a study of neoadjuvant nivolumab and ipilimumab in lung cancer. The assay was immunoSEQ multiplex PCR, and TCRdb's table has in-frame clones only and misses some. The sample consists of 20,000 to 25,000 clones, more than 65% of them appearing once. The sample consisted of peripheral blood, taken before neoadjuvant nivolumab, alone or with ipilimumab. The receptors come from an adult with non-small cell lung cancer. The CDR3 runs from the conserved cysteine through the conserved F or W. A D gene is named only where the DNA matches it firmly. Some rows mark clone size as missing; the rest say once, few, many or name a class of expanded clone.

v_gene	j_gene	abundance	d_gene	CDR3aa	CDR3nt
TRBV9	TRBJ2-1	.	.	CASSVGVSSNEQFF	TGTGCCAGCAGCGTAGGGGTCTCCTCCAATGAGCAGTTCTTC
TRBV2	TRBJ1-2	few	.	CASSAVGRYGYTF	TGTGCCAGCAGTGCGGTGGGCCGCTATGGCTACACCTTC
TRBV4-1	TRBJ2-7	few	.	CASSPWPRNRGEQYF	TGCGCCAGCAGCCCATGGCCCCGGAACAGAGGTGAGCAGTACTTC
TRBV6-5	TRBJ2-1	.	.	CASSRRLVDNEQFF	TGTGCCAGCAGTCGCAGACTAGTGGACAATGAGCAGTTCTTC
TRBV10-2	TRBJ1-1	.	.	CASSEAGQLEAFF	TGCGCCAGCAGTGAGGCCGGACAGCTCGAAGCTTTCTTT
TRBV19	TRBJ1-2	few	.	CASSSGGAGYGYTF	TGTGCCAGTAGTTCTGGAGGGGCTGGCTATGGCTACACCTTC
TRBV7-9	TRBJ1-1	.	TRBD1	CASSLGDRGAFF	TGTGCCAGCAGCTTAGGGGACAGGGGAGCTTTCTTT
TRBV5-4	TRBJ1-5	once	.	CATATGGVGGNQPQHF	TGTGCTACCGCTACGGGGGGGGTCGGGGGAAATCAGCCCCAGCATTTT
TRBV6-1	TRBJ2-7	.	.	CASSESWPSYEQYF	TGTGCCAGCAGTGAATCGTGGCCCTCCTACGAGCAGTACTTC
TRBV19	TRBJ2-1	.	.	CASSIALRGEQFF	TGTGCCAGTAGTATAGCCTTGAGGGGGGAGCAGTTCTTC
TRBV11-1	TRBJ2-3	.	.	CASTLPRGGELDTQYF	TGTGCCAGCACCCTCCCCCGGGGTGGGGAGTTAGATACGCAGTATTTT
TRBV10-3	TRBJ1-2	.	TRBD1	CAISEGQGGIYGYTF	TGTGCCATCAGTGAGGGACAGGGGGGAATCTATGGCTACACCTTC